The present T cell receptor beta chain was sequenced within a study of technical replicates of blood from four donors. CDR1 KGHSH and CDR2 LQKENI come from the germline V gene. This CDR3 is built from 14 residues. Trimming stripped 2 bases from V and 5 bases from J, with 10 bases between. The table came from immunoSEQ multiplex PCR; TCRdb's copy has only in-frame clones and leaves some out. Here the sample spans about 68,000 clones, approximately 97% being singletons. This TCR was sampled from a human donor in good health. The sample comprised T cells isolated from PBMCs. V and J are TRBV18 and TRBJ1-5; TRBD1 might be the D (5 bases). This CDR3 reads CASSPGTAYQPQHF. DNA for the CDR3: TGTGCCAGCTCACCAGGGACTGCCTATCAGCCCCAGCATTTT. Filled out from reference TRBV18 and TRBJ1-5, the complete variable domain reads NAGVMQNPRHLVRRRGQEARLRCSPMKGHSHVYWYRQLPEEGLKFMVYLQKENIIDESGMPKERFSAEFPKEGPSILRIQQVVRGDSAAYFCASSPGTAYQPQHFGDGTRLSIL.